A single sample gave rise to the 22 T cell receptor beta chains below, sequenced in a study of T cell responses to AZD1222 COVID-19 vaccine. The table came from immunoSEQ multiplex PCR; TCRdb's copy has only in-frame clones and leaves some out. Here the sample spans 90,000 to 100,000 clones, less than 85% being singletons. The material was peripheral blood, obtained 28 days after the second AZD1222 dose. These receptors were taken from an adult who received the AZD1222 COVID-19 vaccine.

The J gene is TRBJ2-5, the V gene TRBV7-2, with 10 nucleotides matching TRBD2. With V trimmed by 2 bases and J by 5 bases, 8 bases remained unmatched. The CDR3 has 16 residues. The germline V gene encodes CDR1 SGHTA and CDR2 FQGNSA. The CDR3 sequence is CASSLSERGGQETQYF. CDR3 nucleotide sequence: TGTGCCAGCAGCTTATCCGAGCGGGGGGGCCAGGAGACCCAGTACTTC.

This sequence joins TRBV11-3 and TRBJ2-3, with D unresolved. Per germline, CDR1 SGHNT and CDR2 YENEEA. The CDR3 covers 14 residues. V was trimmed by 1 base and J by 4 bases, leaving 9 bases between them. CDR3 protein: CASSLAGSSDTQYF. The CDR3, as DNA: TGTGCCAGCAGCTTAGCTGGTAGCTCAGATACGCAGTATTTT.

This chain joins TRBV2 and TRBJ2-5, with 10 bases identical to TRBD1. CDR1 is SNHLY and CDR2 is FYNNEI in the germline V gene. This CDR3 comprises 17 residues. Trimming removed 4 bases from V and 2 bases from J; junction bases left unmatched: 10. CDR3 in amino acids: CASSVNPGQGSQETQYF. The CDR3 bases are TGTGCCAGCAGTGTAAATCCGGGACAGGGGTCTCAAGAGACCCAGTACTTC.

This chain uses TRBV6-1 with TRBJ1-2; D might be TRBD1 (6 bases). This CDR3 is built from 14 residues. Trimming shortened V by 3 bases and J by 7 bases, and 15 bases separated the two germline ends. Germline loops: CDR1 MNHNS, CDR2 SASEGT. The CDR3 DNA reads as TGTGCCAGCAGTGAGGGGGCCGGCTGGGGTGGCTACACCTTC. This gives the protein CASSEGAGWGGYTF.

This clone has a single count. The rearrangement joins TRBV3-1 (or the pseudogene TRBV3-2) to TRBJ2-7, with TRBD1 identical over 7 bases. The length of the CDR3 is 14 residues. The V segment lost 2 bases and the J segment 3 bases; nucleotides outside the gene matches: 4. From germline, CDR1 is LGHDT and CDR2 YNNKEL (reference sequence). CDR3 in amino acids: CASSQPGQNYEQYF. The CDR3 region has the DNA TGTGCCAGCAGCCAACCGGGACAGAACTACGAGCAGTACTTC.

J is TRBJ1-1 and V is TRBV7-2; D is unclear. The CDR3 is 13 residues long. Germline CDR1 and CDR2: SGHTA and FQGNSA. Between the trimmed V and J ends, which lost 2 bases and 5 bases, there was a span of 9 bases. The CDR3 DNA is TGTGCCAGCAGCTTATCCCGGGAGACTGAAGCTTTCTTT. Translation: CASSLSRETEAFF. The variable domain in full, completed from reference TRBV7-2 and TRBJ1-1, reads GAGVSQSPSNKVTEKGKDVELRCDPISGHTALYWYRQSLGQGLEFLIYFQGNSAPDKSGLPSDRFSAERTGGSVSTLTIQRTQQEDSAVYLCASSLSRETEAFFGQGTRLTVV.

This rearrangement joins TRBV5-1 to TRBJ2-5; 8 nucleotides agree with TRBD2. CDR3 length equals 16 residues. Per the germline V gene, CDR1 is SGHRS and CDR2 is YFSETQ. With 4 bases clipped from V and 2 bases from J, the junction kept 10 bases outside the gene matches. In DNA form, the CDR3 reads TGCGCCAGCAGCCAGGGGAGAGCGGGGGCTCAAGAGACCCAGTACTTC. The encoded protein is CASSQGRAGAQETQYF.

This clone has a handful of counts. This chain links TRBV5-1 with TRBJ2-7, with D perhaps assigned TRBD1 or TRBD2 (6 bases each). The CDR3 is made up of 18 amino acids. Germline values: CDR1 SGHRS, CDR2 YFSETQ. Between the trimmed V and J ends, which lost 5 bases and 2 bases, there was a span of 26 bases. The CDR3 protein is CASRTGPQQGSGAYEQYF. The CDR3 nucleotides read TGCGCCAGCAGGACCGGACCTCAACAGGGATCGGGGGCCTACGAGCAGTACTTC.

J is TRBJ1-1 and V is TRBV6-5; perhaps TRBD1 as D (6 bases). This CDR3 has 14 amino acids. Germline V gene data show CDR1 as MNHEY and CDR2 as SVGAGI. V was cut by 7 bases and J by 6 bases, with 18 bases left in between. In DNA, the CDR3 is TGTGCCAGCATATCGGCAGGGGTAGGGGCTGAAGCTTTCTTT. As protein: CASISAGVGAEAFF.

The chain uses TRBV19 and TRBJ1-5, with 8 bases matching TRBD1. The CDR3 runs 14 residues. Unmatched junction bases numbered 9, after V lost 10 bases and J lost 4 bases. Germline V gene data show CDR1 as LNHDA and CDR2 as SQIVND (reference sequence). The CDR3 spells CAISGQGGNQPQHF. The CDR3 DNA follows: TGTGCCATCTCCGGACAGGGTGGGAATCAGCCCCAGCATTTT.

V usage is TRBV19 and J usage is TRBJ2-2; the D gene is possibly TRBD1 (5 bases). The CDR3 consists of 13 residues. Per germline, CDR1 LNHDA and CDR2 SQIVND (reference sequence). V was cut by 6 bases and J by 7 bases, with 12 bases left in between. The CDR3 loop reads CASRSRQHGELFF. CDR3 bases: TGTGCCAGTAGATCCAGACAGCACGGGGAGCTGTTTTTT.

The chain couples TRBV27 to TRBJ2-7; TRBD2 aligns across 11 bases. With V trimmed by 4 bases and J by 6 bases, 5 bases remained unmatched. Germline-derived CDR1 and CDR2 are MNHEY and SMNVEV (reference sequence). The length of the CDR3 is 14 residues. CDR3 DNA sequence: TGTGCCAGCAGTTCGGGGACTAGCGGTGGCGAGCAGTACTTC. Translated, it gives CASSSGTSGGEQYF.

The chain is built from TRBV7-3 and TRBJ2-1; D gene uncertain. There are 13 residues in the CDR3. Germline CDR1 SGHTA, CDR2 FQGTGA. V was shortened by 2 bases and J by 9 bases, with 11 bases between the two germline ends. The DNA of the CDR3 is TGTGCCAGCAGCTTAGATCTGAGAGCTGAGCAGTTCTTC. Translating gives CASSLDLRAEQFF.

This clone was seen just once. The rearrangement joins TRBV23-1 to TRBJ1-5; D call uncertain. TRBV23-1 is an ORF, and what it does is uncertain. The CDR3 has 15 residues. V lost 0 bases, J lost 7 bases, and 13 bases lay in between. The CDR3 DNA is TGCGCCAGCAGTCAATCCGGAGGGTCGGAGCAGCCCCAGCATTTT. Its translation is CASSQSGGSEQPQHF.

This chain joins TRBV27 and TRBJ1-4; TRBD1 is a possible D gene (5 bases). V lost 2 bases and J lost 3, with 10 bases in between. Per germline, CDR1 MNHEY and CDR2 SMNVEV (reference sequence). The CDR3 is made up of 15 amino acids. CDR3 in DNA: TGTGCCAGCAGTTTAGGGGGGGTACCTAATGAAAAACTGTTTTTT. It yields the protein CASSLGGVPNEKLFF. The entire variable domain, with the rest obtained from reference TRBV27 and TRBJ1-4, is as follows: EAQVTQNPRYLITVTGKKLTVTCSQNMNHEYMSWYRQDPGLGLRQIYYSMNVEVTDKGDVPEGYKVSRKEKRNFPLILESPSPNQTSLYFCASSLGGVPNEKLFFGSGTQLSVL.

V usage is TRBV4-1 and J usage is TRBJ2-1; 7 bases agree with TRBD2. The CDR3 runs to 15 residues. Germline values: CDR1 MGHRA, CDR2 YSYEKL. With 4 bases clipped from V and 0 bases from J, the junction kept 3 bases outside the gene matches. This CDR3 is CASSRGTTSYNEQFF. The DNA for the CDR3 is TGCGCCAGCAGCCGCGGGACTACCTCCTACAATGAGCAGTTCTTC.

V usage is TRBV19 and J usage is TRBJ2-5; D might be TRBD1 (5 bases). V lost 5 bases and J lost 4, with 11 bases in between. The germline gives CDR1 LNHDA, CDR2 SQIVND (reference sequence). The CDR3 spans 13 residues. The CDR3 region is CASSEQDVETQYF. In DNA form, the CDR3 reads TGTGCCAGTAGTGAACAGGATGTAGAGACCCAGTACTTC.

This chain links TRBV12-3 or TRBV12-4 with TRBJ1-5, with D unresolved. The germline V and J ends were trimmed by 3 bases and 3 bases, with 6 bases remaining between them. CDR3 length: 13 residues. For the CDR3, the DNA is TGTGCCAGCAGTTTGGAAGACAATCAGCCCCAGCATTTT. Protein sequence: CASSLEDNQPQHF.

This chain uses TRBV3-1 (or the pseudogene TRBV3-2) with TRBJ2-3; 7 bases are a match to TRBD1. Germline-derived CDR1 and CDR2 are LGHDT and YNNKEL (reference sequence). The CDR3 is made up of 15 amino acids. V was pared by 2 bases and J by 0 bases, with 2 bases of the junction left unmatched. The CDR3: CASSQTGVSTDTQYF. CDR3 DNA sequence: TGTGCCAGCAGCCAAACAGGGGTGAGCACAGATACGCAGTATTTT.

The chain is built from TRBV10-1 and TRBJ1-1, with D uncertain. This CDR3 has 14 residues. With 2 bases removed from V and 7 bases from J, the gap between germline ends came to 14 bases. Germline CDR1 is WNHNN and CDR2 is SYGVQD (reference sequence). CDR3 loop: CASSEAGSLHEAFF. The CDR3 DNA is TGCGCCAGCAGTGAGGCGGGGTCTTTGCATGAAGCTTTCTTT.

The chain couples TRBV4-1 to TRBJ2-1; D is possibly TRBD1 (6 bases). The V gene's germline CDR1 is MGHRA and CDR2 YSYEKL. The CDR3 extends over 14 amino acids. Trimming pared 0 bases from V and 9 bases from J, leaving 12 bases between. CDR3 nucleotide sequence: TGCGCCAGCAGCCAAGATCAGGGGCGGATTGAGCAGTTCTTC. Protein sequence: CASSQDQGRIEQFF.

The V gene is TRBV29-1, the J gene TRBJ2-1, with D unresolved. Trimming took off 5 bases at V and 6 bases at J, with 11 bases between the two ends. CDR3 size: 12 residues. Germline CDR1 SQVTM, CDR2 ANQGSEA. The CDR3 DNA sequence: TGCAGCGTTCAACTCATGGGCAATGAGCAGTTCTTC. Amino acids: CSVQLMGNEQFF.